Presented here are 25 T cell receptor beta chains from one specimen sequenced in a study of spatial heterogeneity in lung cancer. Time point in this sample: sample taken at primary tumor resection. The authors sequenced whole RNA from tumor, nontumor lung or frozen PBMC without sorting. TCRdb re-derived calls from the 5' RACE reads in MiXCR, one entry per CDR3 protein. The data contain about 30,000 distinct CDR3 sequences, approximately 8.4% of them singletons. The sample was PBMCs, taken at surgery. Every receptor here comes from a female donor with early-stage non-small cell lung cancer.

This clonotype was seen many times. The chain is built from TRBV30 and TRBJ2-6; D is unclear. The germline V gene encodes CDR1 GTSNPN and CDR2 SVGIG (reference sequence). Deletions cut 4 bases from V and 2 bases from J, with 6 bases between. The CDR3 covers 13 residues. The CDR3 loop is CAWTAAGANVLTF. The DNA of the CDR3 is TGTGCCTGGACAGCCGCTGGGGCCAACGTCCTGACTTTC.

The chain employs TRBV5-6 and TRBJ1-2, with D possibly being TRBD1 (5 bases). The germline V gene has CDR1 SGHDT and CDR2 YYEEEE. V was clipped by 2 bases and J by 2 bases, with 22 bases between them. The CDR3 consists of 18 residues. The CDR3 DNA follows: TGTGCCAGCAGCTTCTTCGAGAGAGGGGTCTTCTCCAACTATGGCTACACCTTC. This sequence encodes CASSFFERGVFSNYGYTF.

The CDR3 DNA sequence: TGCAGTGCTAGACCCACAGGGACAGGGAAAGAGACCCAGTACTTC. Its translation is CSARPTGTGKETQYF. This chain links TRBV20-1 with TRBJ2-5; the match to TRBD1 covers 9 bases. V dropped 2 bases and J dropped 3; count of bases not matched to a gene: 7. Looked up from germline, CDR1 is DFQATT and CDR2 is SNEGSKA (reference sequence). This CDR3 is built from 15 residues.

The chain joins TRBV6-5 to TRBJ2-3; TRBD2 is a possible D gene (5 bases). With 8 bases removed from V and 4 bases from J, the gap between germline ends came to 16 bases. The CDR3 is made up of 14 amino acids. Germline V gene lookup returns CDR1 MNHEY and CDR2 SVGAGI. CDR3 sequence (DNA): TGTGCCAGCGGGAGATCCGACCGGGCAGATACGCAGTATTTT. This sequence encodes CASGRSDRADTQYF.

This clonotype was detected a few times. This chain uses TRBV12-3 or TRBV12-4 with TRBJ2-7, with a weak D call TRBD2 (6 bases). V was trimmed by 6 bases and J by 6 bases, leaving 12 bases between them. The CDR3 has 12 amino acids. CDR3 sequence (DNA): TGTGCCAGCAGAAACGGAGGGCGCGAGCAGTACTTC. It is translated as CASRNGGREQYF.

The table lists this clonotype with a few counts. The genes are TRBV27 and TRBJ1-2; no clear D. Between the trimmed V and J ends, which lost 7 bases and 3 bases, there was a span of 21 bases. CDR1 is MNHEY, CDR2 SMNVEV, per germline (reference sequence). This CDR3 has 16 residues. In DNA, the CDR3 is TGTGCCAGCACACCCGGGTGGCGCAACGGGTACTATGGCTACACCTTC. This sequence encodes CASTPGWRNGYYGYTF.

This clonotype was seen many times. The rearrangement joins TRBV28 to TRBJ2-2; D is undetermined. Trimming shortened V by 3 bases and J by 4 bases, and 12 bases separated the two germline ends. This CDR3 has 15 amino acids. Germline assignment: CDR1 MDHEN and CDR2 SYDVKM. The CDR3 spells CASSFSGRTTGELFF. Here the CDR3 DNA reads TGTGCCAGCAGTTTTTCGGGTCGGACCACCGGGGAGCTGTTTTTT.

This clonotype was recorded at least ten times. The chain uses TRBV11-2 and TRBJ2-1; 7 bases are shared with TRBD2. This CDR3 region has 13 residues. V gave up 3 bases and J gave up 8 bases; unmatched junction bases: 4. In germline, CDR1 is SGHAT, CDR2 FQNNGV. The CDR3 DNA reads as TGTGCCAGCAGCTTCTCGCGGGAGTATGAGCAGTTCTTC. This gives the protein CASSFSREYEQFF.

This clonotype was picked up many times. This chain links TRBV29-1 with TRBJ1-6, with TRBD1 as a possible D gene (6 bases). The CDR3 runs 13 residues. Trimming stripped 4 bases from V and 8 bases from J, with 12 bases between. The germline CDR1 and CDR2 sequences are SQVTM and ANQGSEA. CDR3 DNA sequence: TGCAGCGTTGCACCAGGGGAGGATTCACCCCTCCACTTT. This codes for CSVAPGEDSPLHF.

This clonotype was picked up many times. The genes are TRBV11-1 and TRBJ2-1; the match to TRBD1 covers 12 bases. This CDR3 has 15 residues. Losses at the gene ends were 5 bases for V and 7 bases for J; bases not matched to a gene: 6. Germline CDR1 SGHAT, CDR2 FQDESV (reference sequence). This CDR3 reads CASSGDRGPLNEQFF. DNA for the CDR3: TGTGCCAGCAGCGGGGACAGGGGGCCCCTAAATGAGCAGTTCTTC. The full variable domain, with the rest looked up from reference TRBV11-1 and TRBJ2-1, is EAEVAQSPRYKITEKSQAVAFWCDPISGHATLYWYRQILGQGPELLVQFQDESVVDDSQLPKDRFSAERLKGVDSTLKIQPAELGDSAMYLCASSGDRGPLNEQFFGPGTRLTVL.

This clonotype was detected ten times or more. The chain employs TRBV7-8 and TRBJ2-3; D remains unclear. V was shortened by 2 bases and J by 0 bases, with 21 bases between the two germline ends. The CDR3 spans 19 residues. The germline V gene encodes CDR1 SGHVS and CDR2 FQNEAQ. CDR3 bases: TGTGCCAGCAGCTTAATTAGTAAGGCAGGAGCTTCTAGCACAGATACGCAGTATTTT. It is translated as CASSLISKAGASSTDTQYF.

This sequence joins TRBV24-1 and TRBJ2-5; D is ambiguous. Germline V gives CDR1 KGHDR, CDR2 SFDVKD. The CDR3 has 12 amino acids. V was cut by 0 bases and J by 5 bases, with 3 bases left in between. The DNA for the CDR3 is TGTGCCACCAGTGATTTGGGGGAGACCCAGTACTTC. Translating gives CATSDLGETQYF.

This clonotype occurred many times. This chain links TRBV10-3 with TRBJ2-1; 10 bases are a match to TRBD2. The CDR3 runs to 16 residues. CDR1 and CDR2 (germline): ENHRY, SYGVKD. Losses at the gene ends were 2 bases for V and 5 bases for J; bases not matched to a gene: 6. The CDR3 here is CAISEASGSIDNEQFF. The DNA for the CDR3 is TGTGCCATCAGTGAGGCTAGCGGGAGCATTGACAATGAGCAGTTCTTC.

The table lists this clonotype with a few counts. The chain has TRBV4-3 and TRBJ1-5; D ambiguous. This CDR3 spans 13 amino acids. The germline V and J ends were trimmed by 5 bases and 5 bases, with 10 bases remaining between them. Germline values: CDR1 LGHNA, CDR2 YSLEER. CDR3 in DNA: TGCGCCAGCAGCTCGGACCCCGATCAGCCCCAGCATTTT. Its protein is CASSSDPDQPQHF.

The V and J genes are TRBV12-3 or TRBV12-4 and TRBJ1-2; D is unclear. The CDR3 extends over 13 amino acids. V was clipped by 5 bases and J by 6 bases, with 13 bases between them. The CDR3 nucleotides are TGTGCCAGCAGTAGAACGGACGAGAATGGCTACACCTTC. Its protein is CASSRTDENGYTF.

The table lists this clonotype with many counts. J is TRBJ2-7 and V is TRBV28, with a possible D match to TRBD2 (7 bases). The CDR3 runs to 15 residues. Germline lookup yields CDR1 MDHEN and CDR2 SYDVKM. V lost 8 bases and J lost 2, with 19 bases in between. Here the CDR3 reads CASHPRGRRTYEQYF. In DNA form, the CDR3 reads TGTGCCAGCCATCCGCGGGGGCGCAGGACCTACGAGCAGTACTTC.

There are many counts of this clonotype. DNA of the CDR3: TGTGCCAGCAGCCAAGGGATGACAGGCACAGATACGCAGTATTTT. It specifies CASSQGMTGTDTQYF. The chain uses TRBV3-1 and TRBJ2-3; a weak D match, TRBD1 (5 bases). This CDR3 region has 15 residues. V shed 1 base and J shed 1 base, with 9 bases lying between them. CDR1 and CDR2 from the germline V gene are LGHDT and YNNKEL (reference sequence).

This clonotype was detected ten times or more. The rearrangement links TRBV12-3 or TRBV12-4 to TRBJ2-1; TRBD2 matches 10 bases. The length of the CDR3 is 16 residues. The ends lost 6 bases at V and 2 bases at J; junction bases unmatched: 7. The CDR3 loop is CASSLLAGSTYNEQFF. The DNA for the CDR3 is TGTGCCAGCAGCCTACTAGCGGGAAGTACCTACAATGAGCAGTTCTTC.

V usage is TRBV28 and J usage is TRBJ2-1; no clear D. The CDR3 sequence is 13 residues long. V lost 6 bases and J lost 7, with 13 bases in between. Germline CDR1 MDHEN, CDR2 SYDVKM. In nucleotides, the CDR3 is TGTGCCAGCAGACCTCCCGTCATTAATGAGCAGTTCTTC. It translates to CASRPPVINEQFF. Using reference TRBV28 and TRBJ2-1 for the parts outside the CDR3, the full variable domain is DVKVTQSSRYLVKRTGEKVFLECVQDMDHENMFWYRQDPGLGLRLIYFSYDVKMKEKGDIPEGYSVSREKKERFSLILESASTNQTSMYLCASRPPVINEQFFGPGTRLTVL.

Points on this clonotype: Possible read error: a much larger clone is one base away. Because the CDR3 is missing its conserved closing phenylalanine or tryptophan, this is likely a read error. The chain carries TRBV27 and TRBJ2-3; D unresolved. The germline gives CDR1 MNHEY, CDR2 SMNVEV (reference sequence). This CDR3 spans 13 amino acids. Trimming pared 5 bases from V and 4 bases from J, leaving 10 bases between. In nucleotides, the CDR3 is TGTGCCAGCAGTCCTCTCAGCTCAGATACGCAGTATTAT. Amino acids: CASSPLSSDTQYY.

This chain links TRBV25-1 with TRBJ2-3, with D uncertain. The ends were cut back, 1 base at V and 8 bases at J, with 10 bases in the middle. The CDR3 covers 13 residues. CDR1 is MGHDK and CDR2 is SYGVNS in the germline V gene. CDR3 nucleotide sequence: TGTGCCAGCAGTGAATTTGCGTCAAGTACGCAGTATTTT. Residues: CASSEFASSTQYF.

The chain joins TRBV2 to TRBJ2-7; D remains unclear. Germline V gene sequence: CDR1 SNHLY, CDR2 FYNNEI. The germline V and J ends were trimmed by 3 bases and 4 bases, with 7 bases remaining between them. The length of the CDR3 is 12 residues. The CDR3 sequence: CASSDFSYEQYF. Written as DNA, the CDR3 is TGTGCCAGCAGTGATTTTTCTTACGAGCAGTACTTC.

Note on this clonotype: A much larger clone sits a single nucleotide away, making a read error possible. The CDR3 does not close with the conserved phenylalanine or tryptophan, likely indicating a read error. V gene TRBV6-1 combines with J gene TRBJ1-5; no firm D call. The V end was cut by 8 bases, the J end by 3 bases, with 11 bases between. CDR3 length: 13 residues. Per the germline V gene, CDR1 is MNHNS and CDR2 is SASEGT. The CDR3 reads CASLRAYNQPQHL. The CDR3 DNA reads TGTGCCAGCCTGAGGGCCTACAATCAGCCCCAGCATCTT.

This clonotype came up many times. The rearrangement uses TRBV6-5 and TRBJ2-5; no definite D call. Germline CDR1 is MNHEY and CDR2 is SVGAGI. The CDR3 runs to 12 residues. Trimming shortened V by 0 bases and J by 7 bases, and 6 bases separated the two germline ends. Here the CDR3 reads CASSYSGLTQYF. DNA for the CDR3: TGTGCCAGCAGTTACTCTGGGCTGACCCAGTACTTC.

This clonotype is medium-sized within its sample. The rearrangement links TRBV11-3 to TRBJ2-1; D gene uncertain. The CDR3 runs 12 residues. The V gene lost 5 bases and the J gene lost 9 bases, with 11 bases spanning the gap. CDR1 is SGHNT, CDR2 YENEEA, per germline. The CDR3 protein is CASSPTTAEQFF. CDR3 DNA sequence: TGTGCCAGCAGCCCAACTACAGCTGAGCAGTTCTTC.